This T cell receptor (beta chain) appears in the sequencing data of a study of blood T cell repertoires in COVID-19. Assay: immunoSEQ multiplex PCR; the TCRdb copy retains only in-frame clones and omits some. The sample records approximately 300,000 clones, about 89% being singletons. The CDR3 has 15 residues. The V and J ends lost 7 bases and 3 bases respectively, with 19 bases between them. Germline values: CDR1 SGHTA, CDR2 FQGNSA. Each recovered donor of Cohort 3 presented with two negative PCRs, clearance, or symptom resolution. The sample was PBMCs or T cells enriched from blood (not recorded which). The chain combines TRBV7-2 with TRBJ2-7, with D possibly being TRBD2 (7 bases). The sequence came from a young woman who had recovered from COVID-19. For the CDR3, the DNA is TGTGCCAGCACCGCTATGGGGGGGGCCGGCTACGAGCAGTACTTC. Translation: CASTAMGGAGYEQYF. Full variable domain (rest looked up from reference TRBV7-2 and TRBJ2-7): GAGVSQSPSNKVTEKGKDVELRCDPISGHTALYWYRQSLGQGLEFLIYFQGNSAPDKSGLPSDRFSAERTGGSVSTLTIQRTQQEDSAVYLCASTAMGGAGYEQYFGPGTRLTVT.